The 26 T cell receptor beta chains below come from one sample, sequenced in a study of blood T cell repertoires in COVID-19. The protocol was immunoSEQ multiplex PCR, while the TCRdb copy is restricted to in-frame clones and leaves out a portion. Here the sample spans some 67,000 clones, around 90% being singletons. The sample comprised peripheral blood. The receptors derive from a woman aged 80 or older with acute or convalescent COVID-19.

This clone was recorded once. This chain joins TRBV7-2 and TRBJ1-1, with D unclear. This CDR3 is built from 14 residues. The germline gives CDR1 SGHTA, CDR2 FQGNSA. Trimming took off 5 bases at V and 0 bases at J, with 10 bases between the two ends. For the CDR3, the DNA is TGTGCCAGCAGCCGTTCAGGCTTGAACACTGAAGCTTTCTTT. It translates to CASSRSGLNTEAFF.

The genes are TRBV6-5 and TRBJ2-7; 8 positions match TRBD1. The CDR3 is made up of 15 amino acids. V lost 7 bases and J lost 4; bases outside the gene matches: 12. The V gene's germline CDR1 is MNHEY and CDR2 SVGAGI. Written as DNA, the CDR3 is TGTGCCAGCACCGCCTTAACTGGACAGGGATACGAGCAGTACTTC. Translated: CASTALTGQGYEQYF.

The CDR3 sequence: CASSLSTSGPYEQYF. The CDR3 DNA is TGTGCCAGCAGCTTATCAACTAGCGGTCCCTACGAGCAGTACTTC. The V gene is TRBV7-2, the J gene TRBJ2-7; 8 nucleotides agree with TRBD2. After removal of 2 bases from V and 2 bases from J, the junction contained 5 bases not matched to a gene. Germline loops: CDR1 SGHTA, CDR2 FQGNSA. CDR3 size: 15 residues. The full variable domain, in which reference TRBV7-2 and TRBJ2-7 provide the parts outside the CDR3, is GAGVSQSPSNKVTEKGKDVELRCDPISGHTALYWYRQSLGQGLEFLIYFQGNSAPDKSGLPSDRFSAERTGGSVSTLTIQRTQQEDSAVYLCASSLSTSGPYEQYFGPGTRLTVT.

The CDR3 DNA reads as TGTGCCAGCTCAGGGAGGAATTCTGAAAAACTGTTTTTT. Translated: CASSGRNSEKLFF. This chain connects TRBV25-1 to TRBJ1-4; tentative D call: TRBD1 (5 bases). The CDR3 runs 13 residues. The V and J ends lost 8 bases and 7 bases respectively, with 14 bases between them. Germline lookup yields CDR1 MGHDK and CDR2 SYGVNS.

Ten or more counts support this clone. V and J are TRBV3-1 (or the pseudogene TRBV3-2) and TRBJ1-1; TRBD1 aligns across 8 bases. The CDR3 runs to 15 residues. CDR1 is LGHDT, CDR2 YNNKEL, per germline (reference sequence). V lost 5 bases to trimming and J lost 3 bases; unmatched junction nucleotides: 8. The CDR3 nucleotides are TGTGCCAGCAGCAAACAGGGGGTAGGGCACACTGAAGCTTTCTTT. This translates into CASSKQGVGHTEAFF.

As DNA, the CDR3 is TGCGCCATACTATTGGCTCAGACCTATGGCTACACCTTC. It encodes CAILLAQTYGYTF. The rearrangement links TRBV23-1 to TRBJ1-2; D gene unclear. Being an ORF, TRBV23-1 has a function that is uncertain. With 10 bases removed from V and 4 bases from J, the gap between germline ends came to 16 bases. The CDR3 spans 13 residues.

J is TRBJ1-2 and V is TRBV10-3; TRBD1 agrees at 7 bases. The length of the CDR3 is 13 residues. The junction had 7 bases not matched to a gene; V was cut back by 10 bases and J by 2 bases. Germline V lookup: CDR1 ENHRY, CDR2 SYGVKD. The DNA of the CDR3 is TGTGCCACTCGGGACAGTGCGAACTATGGCTACACCTTC. Its translation: CATRDSANYGYTF.

The chain employs TRBV7-6 and TRBJ2-7; unclear D gene. Trimming stripped 2 bases from V and 7 bases from J, with 18 bases between. Per germline, CDR1 SGHVS and CDR2 FNYEAQ. The CDR3 is 15 residues long. CDR3 sequence: CASSLHKTFGVEQYF. The CDR3 DNA is TGTGCCAGCAGCTTACATAAGACTTTCGGTGTGGAGCAGTACTTC.

The genes are TRBV6-2 or TRBV6-3 and TRBJ2-5; D possibly corresponds to TRBD1 (6 bases). The germline V gene has CDR1 MNHEY and CDR2 SVGEGT. V lost 2 bases to trimming and J lost 1 base, with 8 bases between them. The CDR3 consists of 14 residues. Written as DNA, the CDR3 is TGTGCCAGCAGTTACACAGGGAGCCAAGAGACCCAGTACTTC. This encodes CASSYTGSQETQYF.

The V call is TRBV29-1, the J call TRBJ2-3, with 9 bases identical to TRBD2. The trim removed 4 bases at V and 6 bases at J, leaving 5 bases unmatched. The germline CDR1 and CDR2 sequences are SQVTM and ANQGSEA. This CDR3 is 13 amino acids long. CDR3 nucleotide sequence: TGCAGCGTTGTTCGGACTAGCGCGGATACGCAGTATTTT. Translated: CSVVRTSADTQYF.

The chain couples TRBV12-3 or TRBV12-4 to TRBJ1-2, with 11 bases that match TRBD1. This CDR3 has 13 amino acids. Germline trimming cut 7 bases from V and 7 bases from J; bases unmatched to any gene: 5. Here the CDR3 reads CASTGDRGGGYTF. In DNA, the CDR3 is TGTGCCAGCACCGGGGACAGGGGGGGTGGCTACACCTTC.

This chain connects TRBV3-1 (or the pseudogene TRBV3-2) to TRBJ1-4, with 9 bases fitting TRBD1. CDR1 is LGHDT and CDR2 is YNNKEL in the germline V gene (reference sequence). V lost 3 bases to trimming and J lost 8 bases; unmatched junction nucleotides: 1. This CDR3 has 13 residues. The DNA of the CDR3 is TGTGCCAGCAGCCAGGACAGGGGAGAAAAACTGTTTTTT. It yields the protein CASSQDRGEKLFF.

The V and J genes are TRBV7-3 and TRBJ1-1; maybe TRBD1 (5 bases). This CDR3 has 14 amino acids. V lost 1 base, J lost 1 base, and 7 bases lay in between. Per the germline V gene, CDR1 is SGHTA and CDR2 is FQGTGA. In nucleotides, the CDR3 is TGTGCCAGCAGCTTAAGTGGACAGAACACTGAAGCTTTCTTT. As protein: CASSLSGQNTEAFF.

The chain carries TRBV5-6 and TRBJ2-1, with TRBD1 identical over 7 bases. V lost 3 bases to trimming and J lost 0 bases; unmatched junction nucleotides: 6. Germline assignment: CDR1 SGHDT and CDR2 YYEEEE. The CDR3 has 16 residues. The CDR3 DNA sequence: TGTGCCAGCAGCTCGAGCGCAGGGGGCTCCTACAATGAGCAGTTCTTC. Encoded protein: CASSSSAGGSYNEQFF.

This chain connects TRBV7-2 to TRBJ2-1; 10 nucleotides match TRBD2. This CDR3 region has 15 residues. The V gene's germline CDR1 is SGHTA and CDR2 FQGNSA. J lost 6 bases, V lost 0 bases, and 2 bases had no gene match. The CDR3 DNA reads as TGTGCCAGCAGCTTAGCTCTAGCGGGAGCCAATGAGCAGTTCTTC. It yields the protein CASSLALAGANEQFF.

V and J are TRBV4-1 and TRBJ2-1, with D tentatively TRBD1 (6 bases). Germline V gives CDR1 MGHRA, CDR2 YSYEKL. The CDR3 runs 13 residues. Trimming shortened V by 5 bases and J by 5 bases, and 10 bases separated the two germline ends. The CDR3: CASSVAGDNEQFF. DNA of the CDR3: TGCGCCAGCAGCGTGGCAGGGGACAATGAGCAGTTCTTC.

This chain joins TRBV7-2 and TRBJ2-3, with a weak D call TRBD2 (5 bases). This CDR3 spans 16 amino acids. Looked up from germline, CDR1 is SGHTA and CDR2 is FQGNSA. V lost 5 bases and J lost 4, with 19 bases in between. The CDR3 nucleotides read TGTGCCAGCAGCCGGACGGCGAATTCCGGGGCAGATACGCAGTATTTT. Amino acid sequence: CASSRTANSGADTQYF.

V and J are TRBV6-6 and TRBJ2-4; 10 nucleotides agree with TRBD1. This CDR3 has 16 amino acids. The germline gives CDR1 MNHNY, CDR2 SVGAGI (reference sequence). The junction had 11 bases not matched to a gene; V was cut back by 9 bases and J by 3 bases. This CDR3 reads CASRRDRGFVKNIQYF. In nucleotides, the CDR3 is TGTGCCAGTAGGAGGGACAGGGGTTTTGTCAAAAACATTCAGTACTTC.

This clone was recorded many times. The J gene is TRBJ1-5, the V gene TRBV19; no reliable D call. Trimming cost V 9 bases and J 1 base, with 13 bases left between them. In germline, CDR1 is LNHDA, CDR2 SQIVND (reference sequence). The CDR3 sequence is 14 residues long. For the CDR3, the DNA is TGTGCCAGCCAAGGCGGGTTAAGCAATCAGCCCCAGCATTTT. Its protein is CASQGGLSNQPQHF.

This sequence joins TRBV28 and TRBJ1-2, with 8 bases aligning to TRBD1. The CDR3 has 15 residues. The trim removed 5 bases at V and 2 bases at J, leaving 7 bases unmatched. Germline V CDR1 and CDR2: MDHEN, SYDVKM. The DNA of the CDR3 is TGTGCCAGCAGTCCCGGGACAGGTCGGAACTATGGCTACACCTTC. Translation: CASSPGTGRNYGYTF.

The chain carries TRBV7-9 and TRBJ1-1; perhaps TRBD1 as D (5 bases). Germline-derived CDR1 and CDR2 are SEHNR and FQNEAQ (reference sequence). The V and J ends lost 2 bases and 1 base respectively, with 11 bases between them. The CDR3 length is 15 residues. CDR3 sequence (DNA): TGTGCCAGCAGCTTAAGGTCTGGACAGAACACTGAAGCTTTCTTT. Translating it yields CASSLRSGQNTEAFF.

In DNA, the CDR3 is TGCGCCAGCAGTGAGAACTCTTATGGCTACACCTTC. Its translation: CASSENSYGYTF. V gene TRBV10-1 combines with J gene TRBJ1-2; D is undetermined. Trimming removed 2 bases from V and 5 bases from J, with 6 bases in between. This CDR3 has 12 amino acids. The germline V gene has CDR1 WNHNN and CDR2 SYGVQD (reference sequence).

The chain combines TRBV9 with TRBJ2-7; TRBD2 matches 7 bases. The CDR3 contains 13 residues. V trimming: 0 bases; J trimming: 9 bases; junction bases outside the gene matches: 6. CDR1 is SGDLS and CDR2 is YYNGEE in the germline V gene. In nucleotides, the CDR3 is TGTGCCAGCAGCGTAGGGGCGACTAGCTCGCAGTACTTC. Its protein is CASSVGATSSQYF.

The chain joins TRBV12-2 to TRBJ2-3; the table gives TRBD2 as D, unverified against the DNA. TRBV12-2 constitutes a pseudogene. The CDR3 is 17 residues long. Here the CDR3 reads CASRLASGGYTPDTQYF. The CDR3, as DNA: TGTGCAAGTCGCTTAGCCTCGGGAGGGTATACCCCCGATACGCAGTATTTT.

The chain employs TRBV29-1 and TRBJ1-1; no firm D call. CDR3 size: 12 residues. V gave up 6 bases and J gave up 1 base, with 9 bases separating them. The germline gives CDR1 SQVTM, CDR2 ANQGSEA. The CDR3 is CSVRFSNTEAFF. CDR3 coding DNA: TGCAGCGTACGGTTTTCGAACACTGAAGCTTTCTTT.

J is TRBJ1-4 and V is TRBV28; D is possibly TRBD1 (5 bases). The V end was cut by 5 bases, the J end by 5 bases, with 9 bases between. The CDR3 contains 13 residues. CDR1 MDHEN and CDR2 SYDVKM come from the germline V gene. CDR3 region: CASSNQGNEKLFF. CDR3 nucleotides: TGTGCCAGCAGTAACCAGGGAAATGAAAAACTGTTTTTT.